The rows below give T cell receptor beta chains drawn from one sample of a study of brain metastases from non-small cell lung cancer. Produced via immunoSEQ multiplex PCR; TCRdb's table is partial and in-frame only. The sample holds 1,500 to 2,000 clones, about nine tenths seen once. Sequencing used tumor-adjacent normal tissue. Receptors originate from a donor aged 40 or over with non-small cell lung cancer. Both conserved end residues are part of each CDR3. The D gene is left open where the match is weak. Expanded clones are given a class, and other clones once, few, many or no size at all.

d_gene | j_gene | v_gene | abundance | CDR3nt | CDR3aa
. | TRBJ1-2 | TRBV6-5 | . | TGTGCCAGCACTCGGGCAGGAGCCTCTAACTATGGCTACACCTTC | CASTRAGASNYGYTF
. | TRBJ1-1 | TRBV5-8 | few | TGTGCCAGCAGCTTGGCCAAGAAGGCTTTCTTT | CASSLAKKAFF
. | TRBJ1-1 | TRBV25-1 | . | TGTGCCAGCAGTTCCTCCATGAACACTGAAGCTTTCTTT | CASSSSMNTEAFF
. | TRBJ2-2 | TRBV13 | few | TGTGCCAGCAGCTTTTGGGAGAACACCGGGGAGCTGTTTTTT | CASSFWENTGELFF
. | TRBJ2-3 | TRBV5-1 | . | TGCGCCAGCAGCTCGCCCGCAGATACGCAGTATTTT | CASSSPADTQYF
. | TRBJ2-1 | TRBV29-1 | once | TGCAGCGTTGAAGTTTGGGAGAGCTCCTACAATGAGCAGTTCTTC | CSVEVWESSYNEQFF
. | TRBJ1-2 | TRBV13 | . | TGTGCCAGCAGCATAGGCCAGGGGAAGATGGATGGCTACACCTTC | CASSIGQGKMDGYTF
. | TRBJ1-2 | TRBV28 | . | TGTGCCAGCAGTCCTGGGACGGGGAACTATGGCTACACCTTC | CASSPGTGNYGYTF
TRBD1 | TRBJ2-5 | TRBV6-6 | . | TGTGCCAGCAGTTCCCGACAGGGGCGCCAAGAGACCCAGTACTTC | CASSSRQGRQETQYF
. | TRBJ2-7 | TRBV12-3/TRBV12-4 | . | TGTGCCAGCAGTTGGGGAACCTCCTACGAGCAGTACTTC | CASSWGTSYEQYF
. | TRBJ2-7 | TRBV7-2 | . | TGTGCCAGCAGCTTTGGGGTCTCCTACGAGCAGTACTTC | CASSFGVSYEQYF
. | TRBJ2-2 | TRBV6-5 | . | TGTGCCAGCAGCCTCGTGGTGGCTAGGGCCGGGGAGCTATTTTTT | CASSLVVARAGELFF
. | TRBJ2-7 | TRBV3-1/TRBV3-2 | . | TGTGCCAGCAGCCATGGGGACGGCTACGAGCAGTACTTC | CASSHGDGYEQYF
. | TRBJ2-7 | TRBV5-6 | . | TGTGCCAGCAGCTTCGGAGGCGCCGAGCAGTACTTC | CASSFGGAEQYF
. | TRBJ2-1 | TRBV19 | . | TGTGCCAGTAGGGCCCTGGACTCCAATGAGCAGTTCTTC | CASRALDSNEQFF
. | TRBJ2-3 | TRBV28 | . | TGTGCCAGCAGTCCTCCGGACCAACTCACAGATACGCAGTATTTT | CASSPPDQLTDTQYF
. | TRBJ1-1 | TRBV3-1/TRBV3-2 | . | TGTGCCAGCAGCCGAACCGTGGGAGCCGGCGGTAACACTGAAGCTTTCTTT | CASSRTVGAGGNTEAFF
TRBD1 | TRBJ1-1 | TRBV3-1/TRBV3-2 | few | TGTGCCAGCAGGGAACAGGGGGCCCACGCGAACACTGAAGCTTTCTTT | CASREQGAHANTEAFF
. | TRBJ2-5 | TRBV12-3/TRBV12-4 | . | TGTGCCAGCAGTTTAAGAGGGACCCAGTACTTC | CASSLRGTQYF
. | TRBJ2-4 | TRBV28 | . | TGTGCCAGCAGCCTAGGAGCCCGAAACATTCAGTACTTC | CASSLGARNIQYF
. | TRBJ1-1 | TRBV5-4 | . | TGTGCCAGCACTTCCGGGGGCACTAACACTGAAGCTTTCTTT | CASTSGGTNTEAFF
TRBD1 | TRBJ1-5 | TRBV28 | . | TGTGCCAGCAGTTTCCCAGGGGGGCAAGGGCCCCAGCATTTT | CASSFPGGQGPQHF
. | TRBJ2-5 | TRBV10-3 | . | TGTGCCATCAGTGAGTCGAGAGGGCAGGGAGCAGAAGAGACCCAGTACTTC | CAISESRGQGAEETQYF
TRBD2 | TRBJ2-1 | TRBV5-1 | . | TGCGCCAGCAGCCTTAGCGGGGCTAACAATGAGCAGTTCTTC | CASSLSGANNEQFF
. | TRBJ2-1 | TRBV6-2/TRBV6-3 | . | TGTGCCAGCAGTTACGCAACGGGGGCCTACAATGAGCAGTTCTTC | CASSYATGAYNEQFF
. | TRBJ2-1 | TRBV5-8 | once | TGTGCCAGCAGCTTGTCGTCAGGGAGGAGTGTCTTC | CASSLSSGRSVF
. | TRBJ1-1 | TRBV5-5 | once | TGTGCCAACAGCTTGTTACAGCAGGCGACTGAAGCTTTCTTT | CANSLLQQATEAFF
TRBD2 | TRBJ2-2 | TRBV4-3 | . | TGCGCCAGCAGCTCTTTCCGGGGGGGCTCCTTGAACGTCGAGCTGTTTTTT | CASSSFRGGSLNVELFF
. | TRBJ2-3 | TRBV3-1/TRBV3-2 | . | TGTGCCAGCAGCCAAGGTCAGCGGTCCACAGATACGCAGTATTTT | CASSQGQRSTDTQYF
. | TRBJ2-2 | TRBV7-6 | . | TGTGCCAGCAGCTTACAGGCGACGAACACCGGGGAGCTGTTTTTT | CASSLQATNTGELFF
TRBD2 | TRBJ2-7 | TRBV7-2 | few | TGTGCCAGCACATTAGCGGGGGGGTACTCCTACGAGCAGTACTTC | CASTLAGGYSYEQYF
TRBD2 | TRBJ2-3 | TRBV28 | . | TGTGCCAGCAGCCTTGCTGGCGGGGGGGCAGATACGCAGTATTTT | CASSLAGGGADTQYF
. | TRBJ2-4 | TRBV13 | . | TGTGCCAGCAGCCAACAAAACATTCAGTACTTC | CASSQQNIQYF
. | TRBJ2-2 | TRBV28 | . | TGTGCCAGCAGTTTGGGGGCAAGGACCGGGGAGCTGTTTTTT | CASSLGARTGELFF
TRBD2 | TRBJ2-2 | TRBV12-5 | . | TGTGCTAGTGGTTTGGGCGGGGGGGCGCCCGGGGAGCTGTTTTTT | CASGLGGGAPGELFF
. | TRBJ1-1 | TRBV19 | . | TGTGCCAGTAGTATAATCAGTGGGACTGAAGCTTTCTTT | CASSIISGTEAFF
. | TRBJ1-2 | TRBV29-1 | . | TGCAGCGTTGATAGCCCGGGAGGCTACACCTTC | CSVDSPGGYTF